This TCR beta chain derives from a study of T-cell memory formation after mild COVID-19. Study information: TCR clusters showed largely donor specificity.

Study observations and caveats: Chiefly within CM and EM were the contracting CD4+ clones; CD8+ ones were within EMRA. Some clones that responded turned up in pre-infection memory, which suggests that cross-reactive memory joined in.

This clonotype was picked up many times. Its antigen remains unidentified. V was clipped by 1 base and J by 5 bases; unmatched bases: 5. This CDR3 has 16 residues. CDR1 LGHNA and CDR2 YNFKEQ come from the germline V gene. TCR alpha and TCR beta cDNA libraries carrying sample barcodes and UMIs were produced by 5'RACE using constant-segment primers. TCRdb fed the 5' RACE reads into MiXCR, producing one record per CDR3 protein. The sample includes 400,000 to 500,000 distinct CDR3 sequences, roughly a quarter of them seen just once. This TCR came from an adult woman who had mild COVID-19 (a few samples of this study predate the infection). Cell type and time point are not known. This chain connects TRBV4-2 to TRBJ2-1; 10 bases are a match to TRBD2. Material: PBMCs or a T cell subset sorted from them (not recorded which). CDR3 loop: CASSQGPSGGDNEQFF. The CDR3 DNA follows: TGTGCCAGCAGCCAAGGGCCCAGCGGGGGGGACAATGAGCAGTTCTTC.